This TCR beta chain was retrieved from a study of CD8+ T cells in alopecia areata. Extracted RNA was reverse transcribed into cDNA, the sequencing template. TCRdb keeps only in-frame clones here, not all; method: immunoSEQ multiplex PCR. The table shows about 91,000 clones, with about 45% occurring only once. Germline V gene sequence: CDR1 MDHEN, CDR2 SYDVKM. CDR3 size: 13 residues. V was shortened by 3 bases and J by 1 base, with 5 bases between the two germline ends. This receptor was identified in a human donor with alopecia areata. The sample taken for sequencing was CD4+ T cells sorted from blood. The rearrangement links TRBV28 to TRBJ2-3; D gene uncertain. The CDR3 is CASSFGGTDTQYF. CDR3 nucleotide sequence: TGTGCCAGCAGTTTCGGCGGCACAGATACGCAGTATTTT. Based on the CDR3 plus reference TRBV28 and TRBJ2-3, the full variable domain is DVKVTQSSRYLVKRTGEKVFLECVQDMDHENMFWYRQDPGLGLRLIYFSYDVKMKEKGDIPEGYSVSREKKERFSLILESASTNQTSMYLCASSFGGTDTQYFGPGTRLTVL.